This entry is about one T cell receptor (beta chain). What it recognizes is unknown. The entry originates in a study of cytomegalovirus exposure and HLA in healthy donors. Study information: The same platform was used for the roughly 120 validation repertoires as for the approximately 610 first-cohort repertoires, as reported in a later analysis. Regarding the study as a whole: Reports showed the classifier diagnosing cytomegalovirus status with high specificity and sensitivity. CMV antigen specificity was confirmed in vitro for three CMV-associated chains.

Produced via immunoSEQ multiplex PCR; TCRdb's table is partial and in-frame only. The sample has 150,000 or so clones, 86% seen once. Trimming removed 4 bases from V and 0 bases from J, with 17 bases in between. CDR1 and CDR2 from the germline V gene are SGDLS and YYNGEE. CDR3 size: 17 residues. Material: PBMCs. The sequence came from a man aged 18-30 years in good health and CMV-seropositive. The chain joins TRBV9 to TRBJ1-3, with D perhaps TRBD1 (6 bases). As DNA, the CDR3 is TGTGCCAGCAGCCTAGCCTTACAGGGAAGCTCTGGAAACACCATATATTTT. Translated, it gives CASSLALQGSSGNTIYF.